This T cell receptor beta chain emerged from a study of tumor-infiltrating lymphocytes in primary liver carcinoma. Study context: Every sample contained roughly 3.65 to 7.5 million productive TCRbeta reads, and these numbers were similar from one tissue type to another. Study results and caveats: Tumor top-250-clone fractions significantly exceeded those of blood (p = 0.039).

The CDR3 totals 14 residues. The V gene's germline CDR1 is MNHEY and CDR2 SVGAGI. V lost 9 bases to trimming and J lost 7 bases, with 19 bases between them. A word on this clonotype: Antigen unknown.

Production of TCR beta cDNA used 400 to 650 ng total RNA together with a constant-region primer. Nested multiplex PCR, run for three rounds with slightly modified ARM-PCR, yielded TCR beta libraries. The first two PCR rounds used TRBV1-TRBV30 primers with a Cbeta primer, roughly 10 cycles each. TCRdb processed the multiplex PCR reads anew with MiXCR; each CDR3 protein has one entry. The sample consists of about 120,000 distinct CDR3 sequences, about two thirds of them appearing once. Investigators took RNA and DNA out together from 20-30 mg of unsorted bulk tissue. The chain has TRBV6-5 and TRBJ2-1, with D possibly matching TRBD2 (6 bases). This receptor was identified in a woman aged 60 to 75 with primary liver carcinoma and hepatitis B virus infection. What was sequenced was tumor-adjacent normal liver tissue. The CDR3 nucleotides are TGTGCCAGTTGTTACTCGCCCGGGAGAAATGAGCAGTTCTTC. This codes for CASCYSPGRNEQFF.